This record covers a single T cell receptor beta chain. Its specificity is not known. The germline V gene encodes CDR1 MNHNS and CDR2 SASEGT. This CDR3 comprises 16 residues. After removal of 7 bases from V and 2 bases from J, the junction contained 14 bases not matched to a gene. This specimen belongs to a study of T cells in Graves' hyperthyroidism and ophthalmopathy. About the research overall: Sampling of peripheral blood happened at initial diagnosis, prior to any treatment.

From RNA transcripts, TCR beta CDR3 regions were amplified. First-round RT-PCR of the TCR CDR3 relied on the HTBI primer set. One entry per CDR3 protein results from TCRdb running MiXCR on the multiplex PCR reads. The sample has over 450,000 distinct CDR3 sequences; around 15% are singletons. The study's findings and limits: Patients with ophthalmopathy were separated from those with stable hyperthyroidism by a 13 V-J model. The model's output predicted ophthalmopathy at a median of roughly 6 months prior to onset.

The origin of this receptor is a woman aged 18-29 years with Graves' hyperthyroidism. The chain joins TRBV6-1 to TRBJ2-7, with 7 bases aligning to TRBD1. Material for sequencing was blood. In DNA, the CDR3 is TGTGCCAGCAAATCGCCTTCGGGACAGCGTCCCTACGAGCAGTACTTC. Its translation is CASKSPSGQRPYEQYF.